Listed below are T cell receptor beta chains from one sample, sequenced in a study of blood T cell repertoires in COVID-19. TCRdb's table, derived via immunoSEQ multiplex PCR, lists solely in-frame clones and lacks some. The sample gives fewer than 400,000 clones, around 85% of which show up once; 1.5% to 2% is in the top ten. The material sequenced was PBMCs or T cells enriched from blood (not recorded which). These receptors were obtained from a woman in her 30s who had been exposed to COVID-19. Each CDR3 is given without its conserved first and last residue. The D gene is left open where the match is weak.

j_call,d_call,v_call,cdr3_length,cdr3_aa
TRBJ2-1,.,TRBV12-3/TRBV12-4,11,ASSPHTGNEQF
TRBJ2-1,.,TRBV19,13,ASSIRVTGYNEQF
TRBJ2-5,TRBD1,TRBV28,14,ASSLTGTGSQETQY
TRBJ2-1,TRBD2,TRBV7-6,13,ASSPSGGPYNEQF
TRBJ2-2,.,TRBV25-1,14,ASSVTGLGGTGELF
TRBJ1-5,TRBD1,TRBV5-1,12,ASSFGTEDQPQH
TRBJ2-1,TRBD2,TRBV27,15,ASVGYRTSGISYEQF
TRBJ2-2,TRBD1,TRBV19,14,ASSGQALMNTGELF
TRBJ2-5,.,TRBV28,11,ASSLSIQETQY
TRBJ2-1,TRBD2,TRBV5-1,13,ASSPGLAGVSEQF
TRBJ2-5,.,TRBV27,9,ASSFRETQY
TRBJ1-2,TRBD1,TRBV24-1,13,ATSDLGQGREGYT
TRBJ2-1,TRBD2,TRBV4-3,13,ASSQSSGPYNEQF
TRBJ2-3,TRBD2,TRBV6-2/TRBV6-3,14,ASSERGGLGTDTQY
TRBJ1-2,TRBD1,TRBV28,12,ASRATGANYGYT
TRBJ2-5,TRBD1,TRBV24-1,14,ATSDLRTGYQETQY
TRBJ2-7,.,TRBV6-1,13,ASSEEAIHSYEQY
TRBJ1-1,.,TRBV12-3/TRBV12-4,11,ASSSVLNTEAF
TRBJ2-1,TRBD2,TRBV7-2,14,ASSITWGGSYNEQF
TRBJ1-4,.,TRBV7-9,13,ASSMEGRINEKLF
TRBJ2-1,.,TRBV11-2,9,ASSPSWEQF
TRBJ2-1,TRBD1,TRBV5-4,14,ASSLAGTGSYNEQF
TRBJ1-6,TRBD1,TRBV6-5,13,ASSIQGDYNSPLH
TRBJ1-2,TRBD1,TRBV5-1,15,ASSASQGTGLTYGYT
TRBJ1-5,.,TRBV28,10,ASRTPNQPQH
TRBJ1-1,TRBD1,TRBV18,15,ASSPRGTGRVNTEAF
TRBJ2-2,TRBD1,TRBV5-1,13,ASSWDRSNTGELF
TRBJ1-5,.,TRBV21-1,14,ASSKVGGGPEQPQH
TRBJ2-5,.,TRBV7-2,17,ASSHRNPTGKRYQETQY
TRBJ1-1,.,TRBV16,15,ASSQSEFQVVGPEAF
TRBJ1-5,.,TRBV7-2,12,ASSSSGRNQPQH
TRBJ2-7,TRBD2,TRBV5-4,14,ASSRTSGTFRYEQY
TRBJ2-3,.,TRBV5-1,13,ASSLESRGTDTQY
TRBJ2-2,TRBD1,TRBV2,13,ASSDRTGSRGELF
TRBJ2-5,.,TRBV30,11,AWARDNQETQY
TRBJ2-7,.,TRBV28,10,ASSLLYGEQY
TRBJ1-3,.,TRBV30,12,AWSEQIGGNTIY
TRBJ1-5,.,TRBV18,13,ASSLSTDSNQPQH
TRBJ1-5,TRBD1,TRBV19,16,ASSIFPSGQGAGQPQH
TRBJ2-7,TRBD1,TRBV19,12,ASTSTGGSYEQY
TRBJ2-1,TRBD1,TRBV30,11,AWGQGFGNEQF
TRBJ1-2,.,TRBV29-1,11,SVESGPDYGYT
TRBJ2-5,TRBD2,TRBV6-5,14,ASSYGGGGAPKTQY
TRBJ2-7,.,TRBV12-3/TRBV12-4,11,ASSLDLRYEQY
TRBJ2-2,TRBD1,TRBV12-3/TRBV12-4,11,ASSDRGVGELF
TRBJ2-1,TRBD2,TRBV5-1,16,ASSPTGTSSASYNEQF
TRBJ2-4,TRBD2,TRBV7-2,14,ASSTRGGGQGNIQY
TRBJ1-2,.,TRBV7-2,13,ASTARAGLFYGYT
TRBJ1-1,.,TRBV18,11,ASSKTENTEAF
TRBJ1-1,.,TRBV4-3,13,ASSQGRKVNTEAF
TRBJ2-7,.,TRBV5-6,13,ASSSSYYAGYEQY